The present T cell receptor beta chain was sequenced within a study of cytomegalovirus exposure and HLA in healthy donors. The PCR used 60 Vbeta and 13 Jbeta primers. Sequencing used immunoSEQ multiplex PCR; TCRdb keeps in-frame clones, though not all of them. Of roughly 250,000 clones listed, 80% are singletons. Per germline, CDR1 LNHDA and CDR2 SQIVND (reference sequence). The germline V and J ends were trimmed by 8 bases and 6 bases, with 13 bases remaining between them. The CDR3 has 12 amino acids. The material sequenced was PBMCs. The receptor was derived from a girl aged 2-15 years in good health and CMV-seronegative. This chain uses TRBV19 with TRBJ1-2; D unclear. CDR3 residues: CASDPGNNGYTF. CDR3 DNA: TGTGCCAGTGACCCGGGGAATAATGGCTACACCTTC.